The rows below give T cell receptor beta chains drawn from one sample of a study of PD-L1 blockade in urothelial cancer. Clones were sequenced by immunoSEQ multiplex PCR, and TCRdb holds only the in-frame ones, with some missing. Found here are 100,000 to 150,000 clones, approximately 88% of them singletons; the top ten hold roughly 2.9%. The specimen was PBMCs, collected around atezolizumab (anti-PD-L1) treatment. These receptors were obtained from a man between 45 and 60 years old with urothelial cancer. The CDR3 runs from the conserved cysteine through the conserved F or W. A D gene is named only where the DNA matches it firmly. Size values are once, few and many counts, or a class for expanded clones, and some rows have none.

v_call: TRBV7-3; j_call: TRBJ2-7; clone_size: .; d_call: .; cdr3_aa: CASSLPFLSSYEQYF; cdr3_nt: TGTGCCAGCAGCCTACCTTTTCTAAGCTCCTACGAGCAGTACTTC
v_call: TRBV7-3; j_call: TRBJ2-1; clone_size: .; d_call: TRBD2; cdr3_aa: CASSARSGLVSNEQFF; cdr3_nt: TGTGCCAGCAGCGCCCGCTCGGGACTAGTGTCGAATGAGCAGTTCTTC
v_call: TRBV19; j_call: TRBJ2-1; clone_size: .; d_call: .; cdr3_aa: CASSMGYGTSYNEQFF; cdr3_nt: TGTGCCAGTAGTATGGGGTACGGGACTTCCTACAATGAGCAGTTCTTC
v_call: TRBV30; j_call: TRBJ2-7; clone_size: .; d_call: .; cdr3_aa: CAWSVRGDEQYF; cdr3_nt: TGTGCCTGGAGTGTACGGGGTGACGAGCAGTACTTC
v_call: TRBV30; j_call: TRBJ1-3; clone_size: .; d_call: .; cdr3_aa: CAWSLSGGGGHTIYF; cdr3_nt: TGTGCCTGGAGCCTATCGGGGGGGGGAGGACACACCATATATTTT
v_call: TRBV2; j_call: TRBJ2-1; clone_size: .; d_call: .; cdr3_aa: CASQVGGEQFF; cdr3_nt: TGTGCCAGCCAGGTCGGGGGTGAGCAGTTCTTC
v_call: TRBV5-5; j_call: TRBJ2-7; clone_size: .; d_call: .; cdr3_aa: CASSFDGTYEQYF; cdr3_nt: TGTGCCAGCAGCTTTGATGGGACTTACGAGCAGTACTTC
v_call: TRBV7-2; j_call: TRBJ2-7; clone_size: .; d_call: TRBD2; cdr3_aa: CASSLEASSGTPYEQYF; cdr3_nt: TGTGCCAGCAGCTTAGAGGCGTCTAGCGGGACTCCCTACGAGCAGTACTTC
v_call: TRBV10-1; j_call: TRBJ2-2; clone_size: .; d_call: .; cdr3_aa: CASSESVRLELFF; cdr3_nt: TGCGCCAGCAGTGAGAGCGTCCGGCTGGAGCTGTTTTTT
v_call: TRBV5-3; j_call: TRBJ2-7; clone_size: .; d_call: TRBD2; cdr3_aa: CALSLGLADSYEQYF; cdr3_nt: TGTGCACTAAGCCTCGGACTAGCAGACTCCTACGAGCAGTACTTC
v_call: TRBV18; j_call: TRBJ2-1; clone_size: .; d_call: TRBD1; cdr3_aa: CASSPARDRGSYNEQFF; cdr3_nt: TGTGCCAGCTCACCTGCCCGGGACAGGGGGTCCTACAATGAGCAGTTCTTC
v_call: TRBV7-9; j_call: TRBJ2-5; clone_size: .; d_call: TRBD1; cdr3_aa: CASSLTGTDQETQYF; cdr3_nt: TGTGCCAGCAGCTTAACCGGGACAGACCAAGAGACCCAGTACTTC
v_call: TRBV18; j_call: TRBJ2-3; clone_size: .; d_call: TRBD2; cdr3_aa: CASSGLALKRDTQYF; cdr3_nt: TGTGCCAGCTCCGGACTAGCCCTCAAGCGGGATACGCAGTATTTT
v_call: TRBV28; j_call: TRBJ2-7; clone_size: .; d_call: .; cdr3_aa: CASGGSSYEQYF; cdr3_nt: TGTGCCAGCGGAGGAAGCTCCTACGAGCAGTACTTC
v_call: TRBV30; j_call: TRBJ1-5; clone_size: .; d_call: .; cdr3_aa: CAWSGGRSGVQPQHF; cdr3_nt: TGTGCCTGGAGTGGAGGTCGATCAGGGGTACAGCCCCAGCATTTT
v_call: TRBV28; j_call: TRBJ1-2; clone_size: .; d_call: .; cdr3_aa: CASSFSADYGYTF; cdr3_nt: TGTGCCAGCAGTTTTAGTGCCGATTATGGCTACACCTTC
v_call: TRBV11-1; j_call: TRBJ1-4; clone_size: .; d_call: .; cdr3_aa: CASSPTDNEKLFF; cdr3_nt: TGTGCCAGCAGCCCCACAGATAATGAAAAACTGTTTTTT
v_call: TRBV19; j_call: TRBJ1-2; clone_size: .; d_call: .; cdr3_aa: CASSADTFNYGYTF; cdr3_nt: TGTGCCAGTAGTGCGGACACTTTTAACTATGGCTACACCTTC
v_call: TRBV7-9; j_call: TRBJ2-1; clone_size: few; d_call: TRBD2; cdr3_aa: CASSLPAGGPLF; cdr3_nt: TGTGCCAGCAGCTTACCCGCGGGAGGCCCCCTCTTC
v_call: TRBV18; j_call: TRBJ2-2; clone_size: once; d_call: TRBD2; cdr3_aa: CASSPRLAGGTGELFF; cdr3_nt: TGTGCCAGCTCACCAAGACTAGCGGGAGGCACCGGGGAGCTGTTTTTT
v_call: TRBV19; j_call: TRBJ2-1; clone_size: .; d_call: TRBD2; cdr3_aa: CASSMALAGYNEQFF; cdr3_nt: TGTGCCAGTAGTATGGCTCTAGCGGGGTACAATGAGCAGTTCTTC
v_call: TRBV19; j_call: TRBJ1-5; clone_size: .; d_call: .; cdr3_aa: CASSSGNSNQPQHF; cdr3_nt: TGTGCCAGTAGTTCAGGGAATAGCAATCAGCCCCAGCATTTT
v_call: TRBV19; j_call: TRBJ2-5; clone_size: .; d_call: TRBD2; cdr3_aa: CASRPRGLDPTGVQETQYF; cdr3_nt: TGTGCCAGTAGGCCACGCGGACTAGACCCAACAGGTGTTCAAGAGACCCAGTACTTC
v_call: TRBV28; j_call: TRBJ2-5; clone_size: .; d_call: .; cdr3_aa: CASSPPPSLEQYF; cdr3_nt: TGTGCCAGCAGTCCCCCCCCCTCCTTAGAGCAGTACTTC
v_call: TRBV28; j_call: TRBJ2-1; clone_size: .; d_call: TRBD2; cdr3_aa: CASRVAGSYNEQFF; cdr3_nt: TGTGCCAGCAGGGTAGCGGGATCTTACAATGAGCAGTTCTTC
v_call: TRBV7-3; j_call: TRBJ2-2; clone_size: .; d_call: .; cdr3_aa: CASSSGQQPRNTGELFF; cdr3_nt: TGTGCCAGCAGCTCCGGACAGCAACCTCGAAACACCGGGGAGCTGTTTTTT
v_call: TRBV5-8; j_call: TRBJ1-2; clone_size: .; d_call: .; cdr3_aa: CASSSTTGTNYGYTF; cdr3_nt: TGTGCCAGCAGCTCTACCACCGGGACAAACTATGGCTACACCTTC
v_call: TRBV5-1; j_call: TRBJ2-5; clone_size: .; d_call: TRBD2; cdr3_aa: CASSPTSGQETQYF; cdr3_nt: TGCGCCAGCAGCCCGACTAGCGGGCAAGAGACCCAGTACTTC
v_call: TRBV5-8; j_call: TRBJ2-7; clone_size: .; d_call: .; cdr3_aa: CASRPRRGAYEQYF; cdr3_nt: TGTGCCAGCAGACCCAGGCGGGGAGCCTACGAGCAGTACTTC
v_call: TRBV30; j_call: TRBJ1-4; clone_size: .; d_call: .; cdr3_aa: CAWKIWQGNEKLFF; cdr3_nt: TGTGCCTGGAAGATCTGGCAGGGTAATGAAAAACTGTTTTTT
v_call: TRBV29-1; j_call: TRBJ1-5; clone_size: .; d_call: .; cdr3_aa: CSVAGVGQPQHF; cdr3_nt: TGCAGCGTTGCGGGGGTCGGACAGCCCCAGCATTTT
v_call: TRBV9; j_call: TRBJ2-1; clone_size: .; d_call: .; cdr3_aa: CASSTRQVNEQFF; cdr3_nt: TGTGCCAGCAGCACCCGACAGGTAAATGAGCAGTTCTTC
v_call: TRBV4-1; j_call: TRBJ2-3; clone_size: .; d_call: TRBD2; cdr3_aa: CASSLLAGTTDTQYF; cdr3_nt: TGCGCCAGCAGCCTACTAGCGGGGACCACAGATACGCAGTATTTT
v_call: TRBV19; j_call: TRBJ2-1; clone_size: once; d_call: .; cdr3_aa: CASSIGYGGEFF; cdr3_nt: TGTGCCAGTAGTATAGGGTACGGAGGGGAGTTCTTC
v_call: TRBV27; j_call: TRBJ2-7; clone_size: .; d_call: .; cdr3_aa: CASRKTAAGGPYEQYF; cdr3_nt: TGTGCCAGCAGAAAGACCGCCGCAGGGGGGCCCTACGAGCAGTACTTC
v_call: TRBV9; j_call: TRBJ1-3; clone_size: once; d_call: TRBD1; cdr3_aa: CASSGRSTGSGNTIYF; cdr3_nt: TGTGCCAGCAGCGGCAGATCGACAGGGTCTGGAAACACCATATATTTT
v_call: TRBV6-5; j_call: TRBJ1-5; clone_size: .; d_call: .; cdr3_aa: CASSLSPGLPRHF; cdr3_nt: TGTGCCAGCAGTCTCTCCCCGGGACTCCCGCGGCATTTT
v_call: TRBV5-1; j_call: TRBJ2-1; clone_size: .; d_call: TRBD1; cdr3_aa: CASSLGQGGGNEQFF; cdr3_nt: TGCGCCAGCAGCTTGGGACAGGGGGGAGGAAATGAGCAGTTCTTC
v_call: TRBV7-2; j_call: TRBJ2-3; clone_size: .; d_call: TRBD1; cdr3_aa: CASSGTGGRVTQYF; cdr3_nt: TGTGCCAGCAGTGGGACAGGGGGGAGGGTTACGCAGTATTTT
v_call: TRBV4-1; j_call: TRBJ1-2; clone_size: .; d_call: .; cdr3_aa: CASSQDGQGTYGYTF; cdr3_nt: TGCGCCAGCAGCCAAGATGGTCAGGGGACCTATGGCTACACCTTC
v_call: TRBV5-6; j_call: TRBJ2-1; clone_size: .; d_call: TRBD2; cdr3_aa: CASSFGTSNEQFF; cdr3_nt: TGTGCCAGCAGCTTCGGGACTAGCAATGAGCAGTTCTTC
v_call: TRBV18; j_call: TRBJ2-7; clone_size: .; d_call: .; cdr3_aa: CASSPYVQAGHYEQYF; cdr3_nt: TGTGCCAGCTCACCATATGTCCAAGCGGGACACTACGAGCAGTACTTC
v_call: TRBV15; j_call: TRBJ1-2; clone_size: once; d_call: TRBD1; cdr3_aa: CATSRTRAGDSYGYTF; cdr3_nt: TGTGCCACCAGCAGAACCCGAGCAGGGGACAGCTATGGCTACACCTTC
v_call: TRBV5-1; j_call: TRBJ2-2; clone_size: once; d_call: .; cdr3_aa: CASSPGGTRIGIEELFF; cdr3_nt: TGCGCCAGCAGCCCCGGAGGGACGAGAATCGGCATAGAGGAGCTGTTTTTT
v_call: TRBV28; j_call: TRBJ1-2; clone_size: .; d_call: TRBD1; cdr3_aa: CASSHDRGKENYGYTF; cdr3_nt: TGTGCCAGCAGTCACGACAGGGGGAAGGAAAACTATGGCTACACCTTC
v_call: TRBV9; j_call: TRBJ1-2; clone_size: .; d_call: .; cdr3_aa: CASSSGVLYGYTF; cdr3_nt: TGTGCCAGCAGTTCGGGAGTGCTCTATGGCTACACCTTC
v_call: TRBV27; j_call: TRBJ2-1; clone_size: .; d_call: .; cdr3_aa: CASSFWRGTSSGKEQFF; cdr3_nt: TGTGCCAGCAGTTTCTGGCGGGGCACTAGTTCTGGGAAAGAGCAGTTCTTC
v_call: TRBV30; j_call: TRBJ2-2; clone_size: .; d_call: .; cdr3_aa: CAWGGMGNTGELFF; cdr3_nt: TGTGCCTGGGGGGGGATGGGTAACACCGGGGAGCTGTTTTTT
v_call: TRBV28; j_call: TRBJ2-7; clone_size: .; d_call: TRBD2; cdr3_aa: CASSYPRWSSGLIYEQYF; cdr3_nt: TGTGCCAGCAGTTATCCCCGGTGGTCTAGCGGGTTAATCTACGAGCAGTACTTC
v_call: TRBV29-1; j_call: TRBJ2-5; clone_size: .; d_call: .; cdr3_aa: CSVAIQAMIAQETQYF; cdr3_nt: TGCAGCGTCGCCATACAGGCCATGATAGCCCAAGAGACCCAGTACTTC
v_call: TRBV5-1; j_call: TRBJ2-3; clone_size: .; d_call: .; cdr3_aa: CASSATWQSTDTQYF; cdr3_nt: TGCGCCAGCAGCGCAACATGGCAGAGCACAGATACGCAGTATTTT
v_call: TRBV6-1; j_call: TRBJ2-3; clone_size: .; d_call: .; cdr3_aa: CASSEQPTSTDTQYF; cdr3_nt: TGTGCCAGCAGTGAACAACCGACTAGCACAGATACGCAGTATTTT
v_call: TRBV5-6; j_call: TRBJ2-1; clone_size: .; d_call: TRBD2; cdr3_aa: CASSFGVAGLEQFF; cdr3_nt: TGTGCCAGCAGCTTCGGGGTAGCGGGATTAGAGCAGTTCTTC
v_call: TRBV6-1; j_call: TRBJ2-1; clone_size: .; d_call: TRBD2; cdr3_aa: CASSEESLAGGPRNEQFF; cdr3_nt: TGTGCCAGCAGTGAAGAAAGCTTAGCGGGAGGGCCTAGGAATGAGCAGTTCTTC
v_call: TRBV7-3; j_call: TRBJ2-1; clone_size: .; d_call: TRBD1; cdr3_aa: CASSLGTANEQFF; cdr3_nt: TGTGCCAGCAGCCTCGGGACAGCGAATGAGCAGTTCTTC
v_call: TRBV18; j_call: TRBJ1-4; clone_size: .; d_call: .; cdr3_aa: CASTLTVSDKLFF; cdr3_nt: TGTGCCAGCACCTTGACAGTGTCTGATAAACTGTTTTTT
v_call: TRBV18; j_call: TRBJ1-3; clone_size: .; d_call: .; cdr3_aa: CASSPQESSGNTIYF; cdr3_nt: TGTGCCAGCTCACCACAGGAGAGCTCTGGAAACACCATATATTTT
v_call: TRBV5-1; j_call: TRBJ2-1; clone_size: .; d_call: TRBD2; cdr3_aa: CASSNGLADEQFF; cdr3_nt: TGCGCCAGCAGCAACGGACTAGCAGATGAGCAGTTCTTC
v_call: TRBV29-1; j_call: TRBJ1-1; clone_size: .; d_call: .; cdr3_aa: CSVAEAEAFF; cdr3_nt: TGCAGCGTTGCGGAGGCTGAAGCTTTCTTT